One TCR beta chain is described in this entry. Antigen: not known. Viral peptide pools were used in the ViraFEST assay to expand antigen-specific CD4+ T cells, and sequencing came afterward. Following an approximately 9-day culture, CD4+ T cells were purified. Testing of the vaccine recipients showed negative nucleocapsid antibodies and no prior SARS-CoV-2 infection. The data belong to a study of vaccination effects on CD4 cells after COVID-19. Study context: Participants received two doses of either the BNT162b2 or mRNA-1273 vaccine. Findings and caveats of the study: Limitations: small convalescent group and missing early post-infection timepoints. Late post-vaccination samples showed marked contraction of infection- and vaccine-induced clones.

Using immunoSEQ multiplex PCR, the repertoire was profiled, and TCRdb retains in-frame clones only, with some absent. Of tens of thousands of clones listed, roughly 62% are singletons. Here the sequenced sample was CD4+ T cells from PBMCs cultured with HCoV-229E spike peptides, taken before COVID-19 vaccination. This TCR was sampled from a human donor who received a COVID-19 vaccine.

CDR3 DNA: TGTGCCAGCAGTTCTTGGGAGACCCAGTACTTC. It encodes CASSSWETQYF. V gene TRBV6-2 or TRBV6-3 combines with J gene TRBJ2-5; no firm D call. From germline, CDR1 is MNHEY and CDR2 SVGEGT. The CDR3 consists of 11 residues. Trimming pared 4 bases from V and 5 bases from J, leaving 5 bases between.